This TCR beta chain originates from a study of T cells in Graves' hyperthyroidism and ophthalmopathy. The TCR beta CDR3 regions underwent amplification using RNA transcripts as the source. The HTBI primer set served for first-round RT-PCR of the TCR CDR3. TCRdb reprocessed the multiplex PCR reads via MiXCR and lists one record per CDR3 protein. The data contain about 690,000 distinct CDR3 sequences, 17% of them singletons. V was trimmed by 6 bases and J by 2 bases, leaving 11 bases between them. Germline CDR1 reads MDHEN; CDR2 reads SYDVKM. This CDR3 comprises 15 residues. There are many counts of this clonotype. The study based diagnoses on clinical symptoms, serum thyroxine and TRAb, thyroid ultrasound and orbital computed tomography.

The sample taken for sequencing was blood. The receptor's source is a man in his forties or fifties with Graves' hyperthyroidism. The V call is TRBV28, the J call TRBJ1-6, with a possible D match to TRBD1 (5 bases). The CDR3 protein is CASRQPGPYNSPLHF. Written as DNA, the CDR3 is TGTGCCAGCAGGCAACCGGGACCCTATAATTCACCCCTCCACTTT.